This TCR beta chain was recorded in a study of vaccination effects on CD4 cells after COVID-19 (dated by TCRdb to the early 2020s). About the investigation overall: Two doses of either the BNT162b2 or the mRNA-1273 mRNA SARS-CoV-2 vaccine were administered to participants. In the study, cultures from other donors were sequenced using the Oncomine TCR Beta short-read assay on an Illumina iSeq 100. A total of approximately 9 COVID-19 convalescent patients and a handful of SARS-CoV-2-naive healthy vaccine recipients were included in the full study. SARS-CoV-2 spike-specific CD4+ TCR repertoires from before and after mRNA vaccination were compared in COVID-19 convalescent patients and in infection-naive vaccine recipients.

Including cysteine and phenylalanine, the CDR3 has 17 amino acids. Only the CDR3 DNA is retained, 51 bases long and in frame from the first base. Unmatched junction bases come to 11, with V trimmed by 5 bases and J by 0 bases. The germline V gene (reference sequence) yields LNHDA for CDR1 and SQIVND for CDR2. Libraries came from the immunoSEQ multiplex PCR assay. DNA from the CD4+ T cells that had been cultured and isolated underwent TCR beta CDR3 sequencing. From the authors' description of their analysis: The analysis removed non-productive TCR sequences, trimmed reads to the CDR3 region, and retained only CDR3s that were 7 or more amino acids long. Antigen-specific clonotypes were identified using the MANAFEST web app by comparison of expansion in peptide wells against reference cultures. For clones to be considered positive, expansion at FDR<0.05 versus reference and all other wells, an odds ratio above 5, and a frequency above 0.1% in two replicate wells were required. A clonotype was defined as cross-reactive if the clonotype was significantly expanded both in SARS-CoV-2 spike wells and in at least one common cold coronavirus spike condition. CDR3 similarity was assessed by Levenshtein distance using the stringdist R package, and unrooted trees were constructed with ape in R 3.6.1. Held by TCRdb, this immuneACCESS table contains in-frame sequences only and omits some clones. Under half of the omission traces to an unresolved V gene where checked; the cause of the rest is unknown. V and J calls and clone size are those listed in that table; D and trimming were worked out from the DNA. The sample records under 70,000 clones, around 75% of which are singletons. 3.7% of the sample lies in the top ten.

On this clone itself: Its antigen target is currently unknown. No base-level quality is on record; no much larger clone is a single base apart.

The research as a whole found: In healthy vaccine recipients, vaccine-induced clones were almost all SARS-CoV-2 mono-reactive, with only 1 of 255 cross-reactive with common cold coronaviruses. At late post-vaccination timepoints, both infection-induced and vaccine-induced clones showed marked clonal contraction, consistent with waning T cell responses. Only a small number of convalescent patients were included, and no early post-infection timepoints were available, which limited the study.

In the ViraFEST assay, PBMC were stimulated with viral peptide pools, and antigen-specific CD4+ T cell clonotypes were then identified by expansion using TCR sequencing. After around eleven days of culture, CD4+ T cells were isolated with the EasySep CD4+ T cell isolation kit. The absence of prior SARS-CoV-2 infection in healthy vaccine recipients was confirmed by negative nucleocapsid antibodies before and after vaccination. Each well held two million PBMC cultured in IMDM containing roughly 4.9% human AB serum, roughly 9.6 IU/ml IL-2 and gentamicin, along with about 10 ug/ml peptides. On days 3 and 7, half of the culture medium was replaced with fresh IL-2-containing medium. Unless otherwise noted, each peptide stimulation condition was cultured in triplicate wells. PBMC were separated from whole blood using Ficoll-Paque Plus gradient centrifugation and were then either cryopreserved at -140C or used fresh. The overlapping peptide pools covered the spike proteins of SARS-CoV-2 and of the common cold coronaviruses HCoV-NL63, HCoV-OC43 and HCoV-229E. Genomic DNA was extracted from cultured CD4+ T cells with the QIAamp micro DNA kit.

This clonotype was obtained from a human donor who received a COVID-19 vaccine. Sample: CD4+ T cells from PBMCs cultured with HCoV-OC43 spike peptides, taken before COVID-19 vaccination. Explained via the paper, the cell subset or site label denotes: HCoV-OC43 spike overlapping peptide pool stimulation. The chain is encoded by TRBV19 joined to TRBJ1-1, with TRBD1 matching 8 junction bases. The CDR3: CASSPGGLPLMNTEAFF. In nucleotides, the sequence is TGTGCCAGTAGTCCAGGGGGCCTTCCTTTGATGAACACTGAAGCTTTCTTT.